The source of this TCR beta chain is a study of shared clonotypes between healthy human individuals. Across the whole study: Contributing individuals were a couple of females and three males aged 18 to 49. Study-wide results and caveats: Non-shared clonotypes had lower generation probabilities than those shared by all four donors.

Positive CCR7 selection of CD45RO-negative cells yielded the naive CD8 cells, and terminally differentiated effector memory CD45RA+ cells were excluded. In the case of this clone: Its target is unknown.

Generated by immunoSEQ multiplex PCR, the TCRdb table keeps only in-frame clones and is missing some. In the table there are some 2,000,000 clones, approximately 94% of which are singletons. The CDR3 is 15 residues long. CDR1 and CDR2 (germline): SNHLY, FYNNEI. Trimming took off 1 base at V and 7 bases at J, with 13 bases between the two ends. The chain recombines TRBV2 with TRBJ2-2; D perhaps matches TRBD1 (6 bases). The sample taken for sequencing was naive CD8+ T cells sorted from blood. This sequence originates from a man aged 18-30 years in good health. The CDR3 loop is CASSEGRGGHGELFF. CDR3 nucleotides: TGTGCCAGCAGTGAAGGGCGAGGGGGTCACGGGGAGCTGTTTTTT.